This T cell receptor (beta chain) comes out of a study of blood T cell repertoires in COVID-19 (TCRdb year 2020). With regard to the full study: Samples covering the acute and convalescent phases of COVID-19 were provided by collaborators in the United States, Italy and Spain. Deeply sampled blood TCRbeta repertoires from subjects exposed to, actively infected with, or recovered from COVID-19 were included in the dataset. The prospective study material was composed of cDNA or gDNA derived from T cells, B-cell-depleted T cells, or PBMCs. Where available, HLA class I and class II types were obtained from metadata supplied by the sample provider rather than from assay-based typing. The repertoires were released in a freely available public database meant as a resource for research on the immune response to SARS-CoV-2. The sample metadata nearly always contained a de-identified subject ID, COVID-19 status, age in years and sex. Samples were obtained from the ongoing ImmuneRACE study (first 160 participants) and from some 1,200 subjects provided by 6 global collaborators.

TCRbeta CDR3 regions were amplified from genomic DNA using the immunoSEQ Assay, a bias-controlled multiplex PCR. The authors' pipeline ran thus. Within the assay, amplification of reference gene primers was used to estimate how many nucleated cells each sample contained. To quantify the absolute abundance of each unique TCRbeta CDR3 rearrangement, sequence reads were collapsed and filtered. For each sample, productive Simpson clonality was calculated as the square root of Simpson's diversity index across productive rearrangements. The table comes from immuneACCESS by way of TCRdb, which keeps in-frame sequences with V and J called. Part of the clones is missing from these tables; in studies checked, under half for an unresolved V gene and the rest for unknown reasons. For V, J and clone size, that table is used; D and trimming come from the DNA. The sample table records 100,000 to 150,000 clones; approximately 86% of these occur just once. The ten top clones hold about 10% of the sample.

One collaborating source in Seattle enrolled patients during active infection and followed them longitudinally through the course of disease. Collaborating institutions collected whole blood in K2EDTA tubes following their own protocols. For TCRbeta analysis, collaborators shipped samples in one of three forms: frozen whole blood, isolated PBMCs, or DNA extracted from either of those sample types. Points the paper makes about the study in general: The quantity of clinical and demographic metadata differed by source and by participant and was supplied without curation.

As for this clone: There is no known antigen for this receptor. It has no much larger one-base neighbor in the sample; base qualities were not kept.

Including the terminal cysteine and phenylalanine, the CDR3 comprises 12 residues. CDR3 DNA is the only sequence kept; it has 36 bases, read in frame from the first base. CDR1 KGHDR and CDR2 SFDVKD are derived from the germline V gene. Between the V and J ends, shortened by 7 bases and 8 bases respectively, the junction contains 13 bases. In this chain, TRBV24-1 is recombined with TRBJ1-1; the best D guess is TRBD1, with 5 bases matching. The clonotype comes from a woman in her seventies with COVID-19, enrolled during active disease. Specimen: peripheral blood. The nucleotides read TGTGCCACCAGCCCGGGGACTGGGGAAGCTTTCTTT. Protein translation: CATSPGTGEAFF.